Listed here is a single T cell receptor (beta chain). Antigen: not known. PCR used 60 Vbeta primers and 13 Jbeta primers. Clones were sequenced by immunoSEQ multiplex PCR, and TCRdb holds only the in-frame ones, with some missing. The sample records about 90,000 clones, around two thirds being singletons. The source of the sample is a study of cytomegalovirus exposure and HLA in healthy donors. Study information: Genetic ancestry analysis placed more than 80% of the 410 or so donors that were genotyped in the Caucasian-associated cluster. Study-level results: Later on, analysis showed that most CMV-associated TCR beta chains appeared to be HLA-restricted. About 87% or about 30% of the time was how often most TCR beta V segments were productive, according to an earlier analysis.

Germline CDR1 is SGHTS and CDR2 is YDEGEE. The CDR3 is 15 amino acids. V shed 2 bases, J shed 0 bases, and the junction held 4 bases outside the gene matches. The chain joins TRBV5-8 to TRBJ1-2, with 7 bases lining up with TRBD1. The sequence was obtained from a woman aged 25-40 years in good health and CMV-seropositive. The sequenced sample was PBMCs. The CDR3 loop is CASSLRQGSNYGYTF. Here the CDR3 DNA reads TGTGCCAGCAGCTTACGACAGGGCTCTAACTATGGCTACACCTTC.